This is a list of T cell receptor beta chains from one sample in a study of T cells after yellow fever vaccination. TCRdb processed the 5' RACE reads anew with MiXCR; each CDR3 protein has one entry. The sample consists of 100,000 to 150,000 distinct CDR3 sequences, roughly 10% of them appearing once. Sequenced here: CD8+ T cells sorted from PBMCs, sampled on the day of the yellow fever booster vaccination. These receptor sequences come from a man between 18 and 29 years old who received the YFV17D yellow fever vaccine. CDR3s include the opening cysteine and the closing phenylalanine or tryptophan. The order of the fields is clone size, J gene, D gene, V gene, CDR3 protein, CDR3 DNA. A D gene is named only where the DNA matches it firmly. Only part of the rows carry a size: once, few, many, or a class if the clone is expanded.

clone_size: few
j_call: TRBJ1-1
d_call: .
v_call: TRBV4-3
cdr3_aa: CASSRRGSATEAFF
cdr3_nt: TGCGCCAGCAGCCGAAGAGGAAGTGCCACTGAAGCTTTCTTT

clone_size: few
j_call: TRBJ1-6
d_call: .
v_call: TRBV4-3
cdr3_aa: CVSSHTGSAGSPLHF
cdr3_nt: TGCGTCAGCAGCCATACAGGGTCGGCTGGTTCACCCCTCCACTTT

clone_size: .
j_call: TRBJ2-2
d_call: .
v_call: TRBV27
cdr3_aa: CASSLAGGATGELFF
cdr3_nt: TGTGCCAGCAGTTTAGCTGGGGGCGCAACCGGGGAGCTGTTTTTT

clone_size: few
j_call: TRBJ2-2
d_call: .
v_call: TRBV6-2/TRBV6-3
cdr3_aa: CASSYRVRVGELFF
cdr3_nt: TGTGCCAGCAGTTACAGGGTTCGGGTTGGGGAGCTGTTTTTT

clone_size: few
j_call: TRBJ2-7
d_call: .
v_call: TRBV4-2
cdr3_aa: CASSQDLGGEQEQYF
cdr3_nt: TGTGCCAGCAGCCAAGATTTAGGGGGAGAGCAAGAGCAGTACTTC

clone_size: few
j_call: TRBJ2-1
d_call: .
v_call: TRBV20-1
cdr3_aa: CSAPLPDSYNEQFF
cdr3_nt: TGCAGTGCCCCCCTACCAGACTCCTACAATGAGCAGTTCTTC

clone_size: few
j_call: TRBJ1-4
d_call: TRBD1
v_call: TRBV6-6
cdr3_aa: CASSYSGTGGLLFF
cdr3_nt: TGTGCCAGCAGTTACTCCGGGACAGGGGGGTTGCTGTTTTTT

clone_size: few
j_call: TRBJ1-5
d_call: .
v_call: TRBV19
cdr3_aa: CASSIVGHQPQHF
cdr3_nt: TGTGCCAGTAGTATAGTGGGGCATCAGCCCCAGCATTTT

clone_size: few
j_call: TRBJ1-5
d_call: .
v_call: TRBV7-2
cdr3_aa: CASRAGDSNQPQHF
cdr3_nt: TGTGCCAGCAGGGCAGGGGATAGCAATCAGCCCCAGCATTTT

clone_size: many
j_call: TRBJ2-1
d_call: TRBD1
v_call: TRBV7-3
cdr3_aa: CASSSDRGPPDEQFF
cdr3_nt: TGTGCCAGCAGCTCGGACAGGGGGCCGCCTGATGAGCAGTTCTTC

clone_size: .
j_call: TRBJ1-2
d_call: TRBD1
v_call: TRBV7-2
cdr3_aa: CASSSEGQGAVGYTF
cdr3_nt: TGTGCCAGCAGCTCGGAGGGACAGGGGGCCGTGGGCTACACCTTC

clone_size: many
j_call: TRBJ2-1
d_call: .
v_call: TRBV9
cdr3_aa: CASSEGISYNEQFF
cdr3_nt: TGTGCCAGCAGCGAGGGCATCTCCTACAATGAGCAGTTCTTC

clone_size: .
j_call: TRBJ2-1
d_call: .
v_call: TRBV6-5
cdr3_aa: CASSYSPEVNEQFF
cdr3_nt: TGTGCCAGCAGTTACTCCCCAGAGGTCAATGAGCAGTTCTTC

clone_size: .
j_call: TRBJ1-1
d_call: .
v_call: TRBV12-3/TRBV12-4
cdr3_aa: CASSLSQGEAFF
cdr3_nt: TGTGCCAGCAGTTTAAGCCAGGGTGAAGCTTTCTTT

clone_size: .
j_call: TRBJ2-1
d_call: TRBD2
v_call: TRBV10-3
cdr3_aa: CAISEEASGGYNEQFF
cdr3_nt: TGTGCCATCAGTGAGGAGGCTAGCGGGGGCTACAATGAGCAGTTCTTC

clone_size: .
j_call: TRBJ2-1
d_call: TRBD2
v_call: TRBV4-2
cdr3_aa: CASSQGGGSSYNEQFF
cdr3_nt: TGTGCCAGCAGCCAAGGGGGGGGAAGCTCCTACAATGAGCAGTTCTTC

clone_size: .
j_call: TRBJ2-1
d_call: .
v_call: TRBV7-8
cdr3_aa: CASSLPNRVPNEQFF
cdr3_nt: TGTGCCAGCAGCTTACCAAACAGGGTTCCGAATGAGCAGTTCTTC

clone_size: many
j_call: TRBJ2-2
d_call: TRBD2
v_call: TRBV4-3
cdr3_aa: CASSQAPQGLAGDTGELFF
cdr3_nt: TGCGCCAGCAGCCAAGCTCCCCAAGGCCTAGCGGGGGACACCGGGGAGCTGTTTTTT

clone_size: .
j_call: TRBJ2-1
d_call: TRBD2
v_call: TRBV11-1
cdr3_aa: CASSFQRGENEEFF
cdr3_nt: TGTGCCAGCAGCTTCCAGCGGGGGGAGAATGAGGAGTTCTTC

clone_size: few
j_call: TRBJ2-5
d_call: .
v_call: TRBV12-3/TRBV12-4
cdr3_aa: CASSSETYQETQYF
cdr3_nt: TGTGCCAGCAGTTCTGAGACCTACCAAGAGACCCAGTACTTC

clone_size: few
j_call: TRBJ1-6
d_call: .
v_call: TRBV5-1
cdr3_aa: CASRDPGTNSYNSPLHF
cdr3_nt: TGCGCCAGCCGAGACCCGGGAACGAACTCCTATAATTCACCCCTCCACTTT

clone_size: .
j_call: TRBJ2-3
d_call: .
v_call: TRBV4-3
cdr3_aa: CASSQDIVGDTQYF
cdr3_nt: TGCGCCAGCAGCCAAGATATCGTCGGAGATACGCAGTATTTT

clone_size: few
j_call: TRBJ2-2
d_call: TRBD2
v_call: TRBV11-2
cdr3_aa: CASSFPTSGGPNTGELFF
cdr3_nt: TGTGCCAGCAGCTTTCCGACTAGCGGGGGACCGAACACCGGGGAGCTGTTTTTT

clone_size: few
j_call: TRBJ2-7
d_call: TRBD1
v_call: TRBV10-3
cdr3_aa: CAISDTGQGAAYEQYF
cdr3_nt: TGTGCCATCAGCGACACGGGACAGGGCGCAGCCTACGAGCAGTACTTC

clone_size: few
j_call: TRBJ1-1
d_call: .
v_call: TRBV6-6
cdr3_aa: CASRWALGTEAFF
cdr3_nt: TGTGCCAGCAGGTGGGCCCTGGGCACTGAAGCTTTCTTT

clone_size: .
j_call: TRBJ2-1
d_call: TRBD2
v_call: TRBV13
cdr3_aa: CASSVGRADNEQFF
cdr3_nt: TGTGCCAGCAGCGTGGGGAGGGCCGACAATGAGCAGTTCTTC

clone_size: many
j_call: TRBJ2-1
d_call: .
v_call: TRBV12-5
cdr3_aa: CASGLGVRFYDEQFF
cdr3_nt: TGTGCTAGTGGTTTGGGCGTCCGTTTTTACGATGAGCAGTTCTTC

clone_size: many
j_call: TRBJ1-2
d_call: TRBD1
v_call: TRBV27
cdr3_aa: CASSTLRGDGYTF
cdr3_nt: TGTGCCAGCAGTACGCTCAGGGGGGACGGCTACACCTTC

clone_size: .
j_call: TRBJ1-1
d_call: .
v_call: TRBV7-9
cdr3_aa: CASSLESNTEAFF
cdr3_nt: TGTGCCAGCAGCTTAGAGTCGAACACTGAAGCTTTCTTT